A selection of T cell receptor beta chains follows, all from one sample in a study of cytomegalovirus exposure and HLA in healthy donors. Generated by immunoSEQ multiplex PCR, the TCRdb table keeps only in-frame clones and is missing some. Here the sample spans under 250,000 clones, over 75% being singletons. Sequenced: PBMCs. The receptors derive from a woman younger than 30 in good health and CMV-seropositive. CDR3s include the opening cysteine and the closing phenylalanine or tryptophan. Clone sizes are given selectively: once, few, many, or a class where the clone is expanded.

j_call: TRBJ2-6
clone_size: -
v_call: TRBV6-4
cdr3_aa: CASGTSGTGANVLTF

j_call: TRBJ2-7
clone_size: few
v_call: TRBV28
cdr3_aa: CASSYTGATYEQYF

j_call: TRBJ1-1
clone_size: -
v_call: TRBV30
cdr3_aa: CAWSATGNTEAFF

j_call: TRBJ2-1
clone_size: -
v_call: TRBV27
cdr3_aa: CASGSGDYSTYNEQFF

j_call: TRBJ2-7
clone_size: once
v_call: TRBV7-9
cdr3_aa: CASSFEGPYEQYF

j_call: TRBJ2-7
clone_size: once
v_call: TRBV27
cdr3_aa: CASSSTTSGSYGQYF

j_call: TRBJ2-5
clone_size: -
v_call: TRBV5-1
cdr3_aa: CASSLLGGLAGTQETQYF

j_call: TRBJ1-2
clone_size: -
v_call: TRBV30
cdr3_aa: CAWSVVAYGYTF

j_call: TRBJ2-7
clone_size: -
v_call: TRBV4-1
cdr3_aa: CASSAYSGEQYF

j_call: TRBJ2-1
clone_size: -
v_call: TRBV5-1
cdr3_aa: CASSLDTSGSKEFF

j_call: TRBJ2-6
clone_size: -
v_call: TRBV7-9
cdr3_aa: CASSSLEGGGGSGANVLTF

j_call: TRBJ2-1
clone_size: -
v_call: TRBV2
cdr3_aa: CASSELAGGRDEQFF

j_call: TRBJ1-5
clone_size: -
v_call: TRBV27
cdr3_aa: CASSADRALNQPQHF

j_call: TRBJ1-2
clone_size: -
v_call: TRBV6-1
cdr3_aa: CASSETKTGRYGYTF

j_call: TRBJ2-5
clone_size: -
v_call: TRBV9
cdr3_aa: CASSAPRQETQYF

j_call: TRBJ2-7
clone_size: few
v_call: TRBV6-1
cdr3_aa: CARPGLAEKYYEQYF

j_call: TRBJ1-1
clone_size: -
v_call: TRBV19
cdr3_aa: CASSSQGARTEAFF

j_call: TRBJ1-2
clone_size: -
v_call: TRBV7-9
cdr3_aa: CASSLSGQPNGYTF

j_call: TRBJ2-1
clone_size: -
v_call: TRBV5-1
cdr3_aa: CASSLSGGYNEQFF

j_call: TRBJ1-3
clone_size: -
v_call: TRBV12-5
cdr3_aa: CASGPSGAGNTIYF

j_call: TRBJ2-7
clone_size: -
v_call: TRBV5-1
cdr3_aa: CASSRSSGASYEQYF

j_call: TRBJ2-7
clone_size: -
v_call: TRBV5-6
cdr3_aa: CASSLATGFYEQYF

j_call: TRBJ1-2
clone_size: -
v_call: TRBV6-1
cdr3_aa: CASSPRGQGNGYTF

j_call: TRBJ1-2
clone_size: -
v_call: TRBV19
cdr3_aa: CASSIVEGANGYTF

j_call: TRBJ2-7
clone_size: -
v_call: TRBV7-9
cdr3_aa: CASSSTGLSYEQYF

j_call: TRBJ1-2
clone_size: -
v_call: TRBV5-1
cdr3_aa: CASSLRQGDDYGYTF

j_call: TRBJ2-7
clone_size: -
v_call: TRBV7-7
cdr3_aa: CASSFRDREELYF

j_call: TRBJ2-4
clone_size: -
v_call: TRBV9
cdr3_aa: CASSVEGERDIQYF

j_call: TRBJ1-1
clone_size: -
v_call: TRBV9
cdr3_aa: CASSPGTGVNTEAFF

j_call: TRBJ2-3
clone_size: -
v_call: TRBV6-4
cdr3_aa: CASSSGSTDTQYF

j_call: TRBJ2-2
clone_size: -
v_call: TRBV11-1
cdr3_aa: CASSSWSTRGGELFF